This T cell receptor beta chain was sequenced in a study of patients and donors after allogeneic stem cell transplantation (TCRdb year 2020). Library preparation was by RT-PCR. TCRdb shows the sequencer as NextSeq 550. TCRdb's own reprocessing of the public reads used fastp at Q25 and MiXCR and kept productive beta chains. Identical CDR3 protein sequences are pooled into one entry, listed with their most common genes and DNA. The table for this sample lists about a million distinct CDR3 sequences; roughly 17% of them were counted only once. Of the sample, 6% falls within the top ten clones. Ends trimmed: V by 6 bases, J by 8 bases; bases unmatched to a gene: 4. Taken from cysteine to phenylalanine, the CDR3 has 12 residues. The entry retains the CDR3 DNA only, 36 bases that are in frame from base 1. A few counts support this clonotype. The antigen it recognizes is unknown. Base quality data are lacking; no much larger clone is found one base away.

The sequencing input was blood, either unsorted or a sorted T cell fraction (not recorded which). The chain uses TRBV12-3 or TRBV12-4 and TRBJ2-1; a stretch of 7 junction bases matches TRBD2. This receptor was identified in a human donor who was either an allogeneic HSCT recipient or a stem cell or donor lymphocyte infusion donor (not recorded which). It is not recorded whose cells these are; they may come from a transplant donor. The DNA sequence follows: TGTGCCAGCAGCCAAACTAGCGATGAGCAGTTCTTC. Protein translation: CASSQTSDEQFF.